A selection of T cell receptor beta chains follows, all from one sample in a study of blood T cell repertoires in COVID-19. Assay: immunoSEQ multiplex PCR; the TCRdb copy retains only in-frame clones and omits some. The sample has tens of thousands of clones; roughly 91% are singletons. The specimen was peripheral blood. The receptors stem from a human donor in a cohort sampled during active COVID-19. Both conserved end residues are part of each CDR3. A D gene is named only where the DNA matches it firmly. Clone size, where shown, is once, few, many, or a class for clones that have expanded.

CDR3 protein: CATSRDIQGRREQYF
CDR3 DNA: TGTGCCACCAGCAGAGATATCCAGGGGCGGAGGGAGCAGTACTTC
D gene: .
clone size: few
J gene: TRBJ2-7
V gene: TRBV15

CDR3 protein: CASSLQGGYTF
CDR3 DNA: TGTGCCAGCAGTTTACAGGGCGGCTACACCTTC
D gene: .
clone size: .
J gene: TRBJ1-2
V gene: TRBV12-3/TRBV12-4

CDR3 protein: CASSPPTSGYEQYF
CDR3 DNA: TGTGCCAGCTCACCACCGACTAGCGGTTACGAGCAGTACTTC
D gene: TRBD2
clone size: .
J gene: TRBJ2-7
V gene: TRBV18

CDR3 protein: CASSFRTSGRARLNEQFF
CDR3 DNA: TGTGCCAGCAGTTTTCGAACTAGCGGGAGGGCCCGGCTTAATGAGCAGTTCTTC
D gene: TRBD2
clone size: .
J gene: TRBJ2-1
V gene: TRBV27

CDR3 protein: CATRELAGTYEQYF
CDR3 DNA: TGTGCCACCCGTGAACTAGCGGGCACCTACGAGCAGTACTTC
D gene: TRBD2
clone size: few
J gene: TRBJ2-7
V gene: TRBV28

CDR3 protein: CATSKSYGDEQYF
CDR3 DNA: TGTGCCACCAGCAAGTCTTACGGGGACGAGCAGTACTTC
D gene: .
clone size: .
J gene: TRBJ2-7
V gene: TRBV15

CDR3 protein: CASSYKAGGLSEQYF
CDR3 DNA: TGTGCCAGCAGCTACAAAGCGGGAGGTCTCAGCGAGCAGTACTTC
D gene: TRBD2
clone size: .
J gene: TRBJ2-7
V gene: TRBV7-3

CDR3 protein: CASSFNPPGLPPYEQYF
CDR3 DNA: TGTGCCAGCAGTTTCAACCCGCCGGGACTACCACCCTACGAGCAGTACTTC
D gene: TRBD2
clone size: .
J gene: TRBJ2-7
V gene: TRBV27

CDR3 protein: CASSVTPGVGELFF
CDR3 DNA: TGTGCCAGCAGCGTAACGCCGGGGGTCGGGGAGCTGTTTTTT
D gene: .
clone size: .
J gene: TRBJ2-2
V gene: TRBV9

CDR3 protein: CASRKTGLNTEAFF
CDR3 DNA: TGTGCCAGCAGGAAAACAGGGTTGAACACTGAAGCTTTCTTT
D gene: .
clone size: .
J gene: TRBJ1-1
V gene: TRBV7-9

CDR3 protein: CASTQTSGPLYQETQYF
CDR3 DNA: TGTGCCAGCACCCAGACTAGCGGGCCTTTGTACCAAGAGACCCAGTACTTC
D gene: TRBD2
clone size: .
J gene: TRBJ2-5
V gene: TRBV5-6

CDR3 protein: CASSEAWTGNNEQFF
CDR3 DNA: TGTGCCAGCAGTGAGGCCTGGACAGGAAACAATGAGCAGTTCTTC
D gene: TRBD1
clone size: .
J gene: TRBJ2-1
V gene: TRBV6-1

CDR3 protein: CASSSIKSSGSSYEQYF
CDR3 DNA: TGCGCCAGCAGCTCCATTAAGAGTAGCGGTAGCTCCTACGAGCAGTACTTC
D gene: .
clone size: few
J gene: TRBJ2-7
V gene: TRBV5-1

CDR3 protein: CASSEVLATNEKLFF
CDR3 DNA: TGTGCCAGCAGTGAAGTATTAGCAACTAATGAAAAACTGTTTTTT
D gene: .
clone size: few
J gene: TRBJ1-4
V gene: TRBV6-1

CDR3 protein: CASRAYRGGSPLHF
CDR3 DNA: TGTGCCAGCAGGGCCTACAGGGGCGGTTCACCCCTCCACTTT
D gene: TRBD1
clone size: .
J gene: TRBJ1-6
V gene: TRBV28

CDR3 protein: CASSFGLAGQETQYF
CDR3 DNA: TGCGCCAGCAGTTTCGGTCTAGCGGGGCAAGAGACCCAGTACTTC
D gene: TRBD2
clone size: .
J gene: TRBJ2-5
V gene: TRBV5-1

CDR3 protein: CASSHGERGTIYF
CDR3 DNA: TGTGCCAGCAGCCACGGGGAGCGAGGCACCATATATTTT
D gene: .
clone size: .
J gene: TRBJ1-3
V gene: TRBV3-1/TRBV3-2

CDR3 protein: CASSRIGTLAGGTDTQYF
CDR3 DNA: TGTGCCAGCAGCCGAATCGGAACCCTAGCGGGAGGAACAGATACGCAGTATTTT
D gene: TRBD2
clone size: .
J gene: TRBJ2-3
V gene: TRBV7-3

CDR3 protein: CASSLVALNTGELFF
CDR3 DNA: TGTGCCAGCAGCTTAGTAGCTTTGAACACCGGGGAGCTGTTTTTT
D gene: .
clone size: .
J gene: TRBJ2-2
V gene: TRBV11-2

CDR3 protein: CASSLDRGRTEAFF
CDR3 DNA: TGTGCCAGCAGTTTGGACAGGGGCCGCACTGAAGCTTTCTTT
D gene: TRBD1
clone size: .
J gene: TRBJ1-1
V gene: TRBV27

CDR3 protein: CASRFGATEAFF
CDR3 DNA: TGTGCCAGCAGGTTCGGTGCCACTGAAGCTTTCTTT
D gene: .
clone size: .
J gene: TRBJ1-1
V gene: TRBV6-5

CDR3 protein: CASSQRQGTYYGYTF
CDR3 DNA: TGTGCCAGCAGCCAGAGACAGGGTACTTACTATGGCTACACCTTC
D gene: TRBD1
clone size: .
J gene: TRBJ1-2
V gene: TRBV7-2

CDR3 protein: CASSFDSSRETQYF
CDR3 DNA: TGTGCCAGCAGCTTCGACTCGAGTCGGGAGACCCAGTACTTC
D gene: .
clone size: .
J gene: TRBJ2-5
V gene: TRBV5-6

CDR3 protein: CASRNEPPGELFF
CDR3 DNA: TGTGCCAGCAGAAATGAGCCCCCCGGGGAGCTGTTTTTT
D gene: .
clone size: .
J gene: TRBJ2-2
V gene: TRBV5-4

CDR3 protein: CASSSTGPYGYTF
CDR3 DNA: TGTGCCAGCAGCTCGACAGGGCCCTATGGCTACACCTTC
D gene: TRBD1
clone size: .
J gene: TRBJ1-2
V gene: TRBV3-1/TRBV3-2

CDR3 protein: CASSLEGQGLETQYF
CDR3 DNA: TGCGCCAGCAGCTTGGAGGGACAGGGACTGGAGACCCAGTACTTC
D gene: TRBD1
clone size: .
J gene: TRBJ2-5
V gene: TRBV5-1

CDR3 protein: CASDRGTLYNSPLHF
CDR3 DNA: TGTGCCAGCGACCGCGGGACGTTATATAATTCACCCCTCCACTTT
D gene: .
clone size: .
J gene: TRBJ1-6
V gene: TRBV28

CDR3 protein: CASSQRFDGNTEAFF
CDR3 DNA: TGCGCCAGCAGCCAGAGGTTCGACGGGAACACTGAAGCTTTCTTT
D gene: .
clone size: .
J gene: TRBJ1-1
V gene: TRBV4-1

CDR3 protein: CASSPPGAGPWNEQFF
CDR3 DNA: TGTGCCAGCTCACCACCGGGAGCAGGACCCTGGAATGAGCAGTTCTTC
D gene: .
clone size: .
J gene: TRBJ2-1
V gene: TRBV18

CDR3 protein: CAWNQGQAVAQPQHF
CDR3 DNA: TGTGCCTGGAATCAAGGACAGGCCGTTGCTCAGCCCCAGCATTTT
D gene: TRBD1
clone size: few
J gene: TRBJ1-5
V gene: TRBV30

CDR3 protein: CASSFNDRPKNSPLHF
CDR3 DNA: TGTGCCAGCAGCTTCAACGACAGGCCCAAGAATTCACCCCTCCACTTT
D gene: .
clone size: .
J gene: TRBJ1-6
V gene: TRBV7-9

CDR3 protein: CASSPGTDSNQPQHF
CDR3 DNA: TGCGCCAGCAGTCCCGGGACAGATAGCAATCAGCCCCAGCATTTT
D gene: TRBD1
clone size: .
J gene: TRBJ1-5
V gene: TRBV5-1

CDR3 protein: CASSPLGGDNQPQHF
CDR3 DNA: TGTGCCAGCTCACCACTGGGGGGAGACAATCAGCCCCAGCATTTT
D gene: .
clone size: .
J gene: TRBJ1-5
V gene: TRBV18

CDR3 protein: CSAARGMAYEQYF
CDR3 DNA: TGCAGCGCAGCCAGGGGGATGGCCTACGAGCAGTACTTC
D gene: TRBD1
clone size: few
J gene: TRBJ2-7
V gene: TRBV29-1